Each of the 20 T cell receptor beta chains below was sequenced from the same sample in a study of spatial heterogeneity in lung cancer. Noted time point: sample taken at primary tumor resection. Whole RNA from tumor, nontumor lung or frozen PBMC was sequenced unsorted. TCRdb re-analysed the 5' RACE reads in MiXCR, keeping a single row per CDR3 protein. This table has roughly 80,000 distinct CDR3 sequences, about 12% appearing once. Sample: PBMCs, taken at surgery. The receptors stem from a male donor with early-stage non-small cell lung cancer.

The rearrangement links TRBV11-2 to TRBJ2-7; D possibly corresponds to TRBD2 (6 bases). V was shortened by 10 bases and J by 7 bases, with 20 bases between the two germline ends. CDR1 is SGHAT, CDR2 FQNNGV, per germline. The CDR3 has 13 amino acids. CDR3 region: CATAKARAGEQYF. The CDR3 nucleotides are TGTGCCACCGCCAAGGCTAGGGCGGGAGAGCAGTACTTC.

This clonotype was seen a handful of times. The gene calls are TRBV3-1 and TRBJ1-1, with 8 bases identical to TRBD1. V was clipped by 3 bases and J by 0 bases; unmatched bases: 9. Germline V gives CDR1 LGHDT, CDR2 YNNKEL (reference sequence). The CDR3 extends over 17 amino acids. The CDR3 DNA is TGTGCCAGCAGCCATCTGATTGGGACAGGACTGAACACTGAAGCTTTCTTT. It codes for CASSHLIGTGLNTEAFF.

The CDR3 sequence: CASSLQQGGGEQFF. The CDR3 region has the DNA TGCGCCAGCAGCTTACAGCAGGGCGGGGGTGAGCAGTTCTTC. This chain joins TRBV5-1 and TRBJ2-1; TRBD2 agrees at 7 bases. This CDR3 comprises 14 residues. Germline CDR1 SGHRS, CDR2 YFSETQ. J lost 9 bases, V lost 2 bases, and 8 bases had no gene match.

The CDR3 loop is CSVQENTGELFF. The CDR3 DNA is TGCAGCGTCCAGGAAAACACCGGGGAGCTGTTTTTT. J is TRBJ2-2 and V is TRBV29-1; D gene uncertain. The V and J ends lost 6 bases and 2 bases respectively, with 7 bases between them. In germline, CDR1 is SQVTM, CDR2 ANQGSEA. The CDR3 has 12 residues.

The CDR3, as DNA: TGTGCCAGCAGCAATTCAGGCGCCGGTGGGGCCAACGTCCTGACTTTC. This codes for CASSNSGAGGANVLTF. V is TRBV7-9 and J is TRBJ2-6, with unresolved D. V dropped 5 bases and J dropped 3 bases, with 14 bases sitting between them. CDR1 and CDR2 (germline): SEHNR, FQNEAQ (reference sequence). CDR3 length: 16 amino acids.

This clonotype was seen at least ten times. The V call is TRBV6-6, the J call TRBJ2-3; TRBD2 aligns across 12 bases. V dropped 6 bases and J dropped 0; count of bases not matched to a gene: 7. The CDR3 extends over 17 amino acids. Germline V CDR1 and CDR2: MNHNY, SVGAGI (reference sequence). The CDR3, as DNA: TGTGCCAGCAGCAACGGACTAGCGGGGCGAAGCACAGATACGCAGTATTTT. This gives the protein CASSNGLAGRSTDTQYF.

This chain uses TRBV7-2 with TRBJ2-5; 10 positions match TRBD2. Trimming removed 4 bases from V and 5 bases from J; junction bases left unmatched: 10. This CDR3 comprises 16 residues. CDR1 and CDR2 (germline): SGHTA, FQGNSA. This CDR3 is CASSSGTSVKGETQYF. CDR3 nucleotides: TGTGCCAGCAGCTCGGGGACTAGCGTAAAGGGGGAGACCCAGTACTTC.

This clonotype came up a few times. The chain recombines TRBV19 with TRBJ1-1; TRBD1 matches at 8 bases. The CDR3 is made up of 15 amino acids. Germline V gene lookup returns CDR1 LNHDA and CDR2 SQIVND (reference sequence). V shed 7 bases, J shed 3 bases, and the junction held 10 bases outside the gene matches. CDR3 loop: CASTRGQGRDTEAFF. The CDR3 DNA reads as TGTGCCAGTACCCGCGGACAGGGACGAGACACTGAAGCTTTCTTT.

This chain joins TRBV5-1 and TRBJ2-7; possible D gene TRBD2, 5 bases. Trimming took 0 bases from V and 5 from J, leaving 9 bases between them. The CDR3 length is 13 residues. The V gene's germline CDR1 is SGHRS and CDR2 YFSETQ. DNA of the CDR3: TGCGCCAGCAGCTTGGGATTGGAGGACGAGCAGTACTTC. Translating gives CASSLGLEDEQYF.

This clonotype turned up a few times. This sequence joins TRBV13 and TRBJ2-7, with 7 bases that match TRBD2. The CDR3 is made up of 14 amino acids. Losses at the gene ends were 5 bases for V and 2 bases for J; bases not matched to a gene: 6. Looked up from germline, CDR1 is PRHDT and CDR2 is FYEKMQ (reference sequence). CDR3 nucleotide sequence: TGTGCCAGCAGCCCCACTGGGGGGGCCTACGAGCAGTACTTC. Residues: CASSPTGGAYEQYF. Supplemented by reference TRBV13 and TRBJ2-7, the full variable domain reads AAGVIQSPRHLIKEKRETATLKCYPIPRHDTVYWYQQGPGQDPQFLISFYEKMQSDKGSIPDRFSAQQFSDYHSELNMSSLELGDSALYFCASSPTGGAYEQYFGPGTRLTVT.

The genes are TRBV20-1 and TRBJ2-5; D is possibly TRBD1 (6 bases). This CDR3 is built from 13 residues. Germline V lookup: CDR1 DFQATT, CDR2 SNEGSKA (reference sequence). V was shortened by 2 bases and J by 4 bases, with 11 bases between the two germline ends. This chain's CDR3 is CSARRRGGETQYF. The CDR3 DNA reads TGCAGTGCTAGACGCAGGGGCGGAGAGACCCAGTACTTC.

This clonotype turned up a few times. The V call is TRBV15, the J call TRBJ1-4; D is perhaps TRBD1 (5 bases). This CDR3 is built from 14 residues. Trimming removed 3 bases from V and 8 bases from J, with 13 bases in between. Germline CDR1 reads LNHNV; CDR2 reads YYDKDF (reference sequence). The CDR3: CATSSRGEGEKLFF. CDR3 bases: TGTGCCACCAGCAGTCGGGGGGAAGGGGAAAAACTGTTTTTT.

This clonotype appeared a single time. The rearrangement links TRBV18 to TRBJ2-3; 9 bases match TRBD2. V lost 6 bases to trimming and J lost 3 bases; unmatched junction nucleotides: 7. The CDR3 is made up of 15 amino acids. Germline V gene lookup returns CDR1 KGHSH and CDR2 LQKENI. Here the CDR3 DNA reads TGTGCCAGCTCGTGGGAGGGACTAGCAACAGATACGCAGTATTTT. Protein: CASSWEGLATDTQYF.

This clonotype has a handful of counts. V is TRBV7-9 and J is TRBJ1-1; D gene uncertain. The CDR3 covers 16 residues. Germline V gives CDR1 SEHNR, CDR2 FQNEAQ (reference sequence). V lost 0 bases and J 2 bases, leaving 13 bases between the germline ends. This CDR3 is CASSLAPLGINTEAFF. CDR3 coding DNA: TGTGCCAGCAGCTTAGCTCCTTTGGGGATAAACACTGAAGCTTTCTTT.

The genes are TRBV7-9 and TRBJ1-5, with D possibly being TRBD1 (5 bases). Trimming stripped 5 bases from V and 3 bases from J, with 14 bases between. The germline CDR1 and CDR2 sequences are SEHNR and FQNEAQ (reference sequence). The CDR3 totals 15 residues. In DNA, the CDR3 is TGTGCCAGCAGCCTGCAGGGTAGCCCCAATCAGCCCCAGCATTTT. Protein: CASSLQGSPNQPQHF.

The rearrangement links TRBV20-1 to TRBJ2-2, with D unclear. V was trimmed by 5 bases and J by 7 bases, leaving 14 bases between them. The CDR3 runs to 13 residues. Germline CDR1 reads DFQATT; CDR2 reads SNEGSKA (reference sequence). The CDR3 DNA is TGCAGTGCTTGGGAACCGGTAGGCGGGGAGCTGTTTTTT. This translates into CSAWEPVGGELFF.

This clonotype was counted ten times or more. The gene calls are TRBV6-1 and TRBJ1-1, with D hard to call. Trimming took off 8 bases at V and 5 bases at J, with 18 bases between the two ends. Germline V gene lookup returns CDR1 MNHNS and CDR2 SASEGT. This CDR3 spans 14 amino acids. The CDR3 region has the DNA TGTGCCAGCTTCCGCCGGGCCCCGGGAACTGAAGCTTTCTTT. It is translated as CASFRRAPGTEAFF.

J is TRBJ2-2 and V is TRBV6-1; no firm D call. The CDR3 contains 13 residues. CDR1 is MNHNS, CDR2 SASEGT, per germline. Trimming removed 7 bases from V and 7 bases from J, with 13 bases in between. The chain's CDR3 is CASKQSSGGELFF. In DNA form, the CDR3 reads TGTGCCAGCAAACAGTCCTCGGGCGGGGAGCTGTTTTTT.

The chain links TRBV19 to TRBJ2-6; TRBD1 matches 7 bases. Trimming took 10 bases from V and 2 from J; bases not matched to a gene: 11. The CDR3 spans 16 residues. CDR1 LNHDA and CDR2 SQIVND come from the germline V gene (reference sequence). The CDR3 sequence is CATATGSWAGANVLTF. The CDR3 region has the DNA TGTGCCACCGCGACAGGGTCGTGGGCTGGGGCCAACGTCCTGACTTTC.

This chain connects TRBV12-3 or TRBV12-4 to TRBJ2-2; D remains ambiguous. The CDR3 runs 15 residues. V shed 3 bases and J shed 5 bases, with 13 bases lying between them. CDR3 bases: TGTGCCAGCAGTTTGACTCCTATGGGAACCGGGGAGCTGTTTTTT. Translated: CASSLTPMGTGELFF.